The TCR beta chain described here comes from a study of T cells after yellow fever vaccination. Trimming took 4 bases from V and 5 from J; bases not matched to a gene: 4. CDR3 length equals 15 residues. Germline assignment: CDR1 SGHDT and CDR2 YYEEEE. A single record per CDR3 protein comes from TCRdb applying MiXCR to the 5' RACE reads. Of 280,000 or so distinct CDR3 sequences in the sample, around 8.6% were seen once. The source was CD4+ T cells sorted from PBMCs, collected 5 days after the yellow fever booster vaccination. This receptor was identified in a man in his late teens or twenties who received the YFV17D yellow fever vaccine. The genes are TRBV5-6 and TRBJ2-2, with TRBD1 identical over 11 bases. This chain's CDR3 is CASSVGDRGTGELFF. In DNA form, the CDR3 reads TGTGCCAGCAGCGTGGGGGACAGGGGGACCGGGGAGCTGTTTTTT.